The source of this T cell receptor beta chain is a study of blood T cell repertoires in COVID-19 (dated by TCRdb to between 2020 and 2021). Study-level background: Samples from collaborators originated in the United States, Italy and Spain and spanned both the acute and convalescent phases of COVID-19. The repertoires were released in a freely available public database meant as a resource for research on the immune response to SARS-CoV-2. Subjects who had been exposed to COVID-19, were actively infected with it, or had recovered from it provided the deeply sampled blood TCRbeta repertoires that made up the dataset. Where available, HLA class I and class II types were obtained from metadata supplied by the sample provider rather than from assay-based typing. The samples were drawn from the first 160 participants of the ongoing ImmuneRACE study and from 950 to 1,500 subjects provided by 6 global collaborators. Sample metadata almost always included a de-identified subject ID, COVID-19 status, age in years and sex. The material from the prospective study consisted of cDNA or gDNA derived from T cells, B-cell-depleted T cells, or PBMCs.

Each collaborating institution followed its own protocols to collect whole blood in K2EDTA tubes. Collaborator samples were shipped for TCRbeta analysis as frozen whole blood, isolated PBMCs, or DNA extracted from either sample type. TCRbeta CDR3 regions were amplified from genomic DNA using the immunoSEQ Assay, a bias-controlled multiplex PCR. Concerning the study's data processing: Nucleated cell counts per sample were estimated from amplification of reference gene primers within the assay. To quantify the absolute abundance of each unique TCRbeta CDR3 rearrangement, sequence reads were collapsed and filtered. For each sample, productive Simpson clonality was calculated by taking the square root of Simpson's diversity index across productive rearrangements. TCRdb retrieved this table from immuneACCESS and kept in-frame rearrangements only. Not all clones are present; in checked studies, unresolved V genes account for under half, and no reason is known for the remainder. From that table come the V and J calls and clone size; the DNA was used to work out D and trimming. In this sample the table shows about 280,000 clones, over 75% of which occur a single time. The ten most abundant clones make up roughly 4.6% of the sample.

For this chain, trimming is 7 bases at the V end and 7 bases at the J end, and the number of junction bases without a gene match is 3. From cysteine to phenylalanine, the CDR3 is 12 amino acids long. The only DNA kept is the CDR3, 36 bases in frame from the first base. CDR1 and CDR2 (ENHRY, SYGVKD) derive from the germline V gene. In the case of this clone: What antigen it recognizes has not been identified. There are no base qualities to consult, and no much larger clone falls within one base.

Overall study outcomes, separate from this receptor: The quantity of clinical and demographic metadata differed by source and by participant and was supplied without curation.

This TCR came from a man between 50 and 59 years old with active or convalescent COVID-19. The sequence joins TRBV10-3 to TRBJ1-5, with TRBD1 matching 8 junction bases. Sequencing was carried out using peripheral blood. The CDR3 corresponds to CAIKTGDQPQHF. The sequence in DNA is TGTGCCATCAAGACAGGGGACCAGCCCCAGCATTTT.